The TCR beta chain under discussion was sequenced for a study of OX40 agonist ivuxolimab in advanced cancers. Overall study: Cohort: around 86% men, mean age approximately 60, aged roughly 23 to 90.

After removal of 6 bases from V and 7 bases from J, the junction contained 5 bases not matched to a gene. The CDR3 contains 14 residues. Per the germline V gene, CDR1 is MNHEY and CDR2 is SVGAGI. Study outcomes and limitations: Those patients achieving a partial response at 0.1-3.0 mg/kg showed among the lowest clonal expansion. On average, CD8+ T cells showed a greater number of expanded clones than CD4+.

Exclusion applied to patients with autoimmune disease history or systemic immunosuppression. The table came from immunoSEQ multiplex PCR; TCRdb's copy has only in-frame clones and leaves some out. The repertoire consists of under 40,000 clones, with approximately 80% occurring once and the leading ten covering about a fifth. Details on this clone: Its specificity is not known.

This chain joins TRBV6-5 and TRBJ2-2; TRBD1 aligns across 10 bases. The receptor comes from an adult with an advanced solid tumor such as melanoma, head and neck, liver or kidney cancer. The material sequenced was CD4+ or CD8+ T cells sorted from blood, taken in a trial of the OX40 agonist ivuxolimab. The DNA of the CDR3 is TGTGCCAGCAGGGGACAGGGGTTACTCGGGGAGCTGTTTTTT. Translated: CASRGQGLLGELFF.